The 25 T cell receptor beta chains given below trace back to one sample, sequenced in a study of response to subunit inactivated influenza vaccine. Using its own MiXCR run on the RT-PCR reads, TCRdb lists one record per CDR3 protein. This table has approximately 310,000 distinct CDR3 sequences, 21% appearing once. Specimen: PBMCs from blood, collected 21 months after vaccination. The receptor source for this set is a man aged 45-69 years who received an inactivated influenza vaccine.

In its sample, this clonotype was seen a few times. CDR3 loop: CASSRRRQRAYGYTF. In DNA, the CDR3 is TGTGCCAGCTCTAGACGCCGACAGAGGGCTTATGGCTACACCTTC. The V and J genes are TRBV28 and TRBJ1-2; a weak D match, TRBD1 (5 bases). CDR3 length equals 15 residues. Germline V lookup: CDR1 MDHEN, CDR2 SYDVKM. The ends were cut back, 8 bases at V and 5 bases at J, with 21 bases in the middle.

This clonotype came up many times. In nucleotides, the CDR3 is TGTGCCAGCAGCCAAGGAGGGTTCGATGGCTACACCTTC. It is translated as CASSQGGFDGYTF. The J gene is TRBJ1-2, the V gene TRBV4-2; D uncertain. Trimming pared 1 base from V and 6 bases from J, leaving 9 bases between. The germline CDR1 and CDR2 sequences are LGHNA and YNFKEQ. The CDR3 is 13 amino acids.

This clonotype was seen ten or more times. The gene calls are TRBV5-5 and TRBJ1-6; D uncertain. V lost 5 bases and J 5 bases, leaving 8 bases between the germline ends. The CDR3 sequence is 13 residues long. The germline V gene has CDR1 SGHKS and CDR2 YYEKEE (reference sequence). This chain's CDR3 is CASSFRDNSPLHF. CDR3 coding DNA: TGTGCCAGCAGTTTCAGAGATAATTCACCCCTCCACTTT. Using reference TRBV5-5 and TRBJ1-6 for the parts outside the CDR3, the full variable domain is DAGVTQSPTHLIKTRGQQVTLRCSPISGHKSVSWYQQVLGQGPQFIFQYYEKEERGRGNFPDRFSARQFPNYSSELNVNALLLGDSALYLCASSFRDNSPLHFGNGTRLTVT.

The V gene is TRBV12-3 or TRBV12-4, the J gene TRBJ1-3; D unresolved. The CDR3 has 13 amino acids. With 7 bases removed from V and 0 bases from J, the gap between germline ends came to 7 bases. This CDR3 is CASTLTSGNTIYF. CDR3 coding DNA: TGTGCCAGCACCCTAACCTCTGGAAACACCATATATTTT.

The table lists this clonotype with a few counts. The rearrangement joins TRBV3-1 to TRBJ2-2; no definite D call. The CDR3 runs 14 residues. V was pared by 1 base and J by 5 bases, with 8 bases between. Germline V gene sequence: CDR1 LGHDT, CDR2 YNNKEL (reference sequence). CDR3 protein: CASSQGMGTGELFF. CDR3 nucleotides: TGTGCCAGCAGCCAAGGAATGGGGACCGGGGAGCTGTTTTTT. Full variable domain (outside the CDR3, taken from reference TRBV3-1 and TRBJ2-2): DTAVSQTPKYLVTQMGNDKSIKCEQNLGHDTMYWYKQDSKKFLKIMFSYNNKELIINETVPNRFSPKSPDKAHLNLHINSLELGDSAVYFCASSQGMGTGELFFGEGSRLTVL.

The chain recombines TRBV19 with TRBJ2-7; D is ambiguous. There are 13 residues in the CDR3. Trimming took 6 bases from V and 0 from J, leaving 9 bases between them. The V gene's germline CDR1 is LNHDA and CDR2 SQIVND (reference sequence). For the CDR3, the DNA is TGTGCCAGTAGAGAGACTCACTCCTACGAGCAGTACTTC. This encodes CASRETHSYEQYF.

This chain connects TRBV2 to TRBJ2-3; 8 positions agree with TRBD1. This CDR3 contains 13 residues. Germline trimming cut 6 bases from V and 6 bases from J; bases unmatched to any gene: 5. Germline loops: CDR1 SNHLY, CDR2 FYNNEI. The CDR3 spells CASRVTGVDTQYF. The CDR3 DNA reads TGTGCCAGCAGGGTGACAGGGGTGGATACGCAGTATTTT.

There are a few counts of this clonotype. The gene calls are TRBV28 and TRBJ2-3; 8 bases match TRBD2. V was pared by 6 bases and J by 0 bases, with 14 bases of the junction left unmatched. Germline values: CDR1 MDHEN, CDR2 SYDVKM. This CDR3 region has 18 residues. CDR3 sequence (DNA): TGTGCCAGCAGACTGGACATTACTAGCGGCTACAGCACAGATACGCAGTATTTT. Amino acid sequence: CASRLDITSGYSTDTQYF.

The chain is built from TRBV7-9 and TRBJ1-1; D unclear. The length of the CDR3 is 13 residues. Trimming took 2 bases from V and 11 from J, leaving 15 bases between them. CDR1 SEHNR and CDR2 FQNEAQ come from the germline V gene (reference sequence). The CDR3 DNA reads TGTGCCAGCAGCTTATATGGGCAACACGCGGCTTTCTTT. This gives the protein CASSLYGQHAAFF.

This clonotype occurred a few times. The chain recombines TRBV20-1 with TRBJ1-6; D possibly corresponds to TRBD1 (6 bases). The CDR3 consists of 14 residues. Per the germline V gene, CDR1 is DFQATT and CDR2 is SNEGSKA (reference sequence). V dropped 0 bases and J dropped 8 bases, with 11 bases sitting between them. The CDR3 coding sequence is TGCAGTGCTAGAGAGGGGGCAACGGATTCACCCCTCCACTTT. It is translated as CSAREGATDSPLHF.

This clonotype was observed a few times. This rearrangement joins TRBV29-1 to TRBJ2-5, with D tentatively TRBD2 (5 bases). Trimming removed 8 bases at V and 5 bases at J, with 15 bases between. The CDR3 extends over 12 amino acids. The germline CDR1 and CDR2 sequences are SQVTM and ANQGSEA. The CDR3 spells CSPGRDWETQYF. The CDR3 bases are TGCAGCCCAGGACGGGATTGGGAGACCCAGTACTTC.

The chain recombines TRBV11-2 with TRBJ2-3; 12 nucleotides match TRBD2. Germline V CDR1 and CDR2: SGHAT, FQNNGV. V gave up 4 bases and J gave up 1 base; unmatched junction bases: 3. This CDR3 spans 16 amino acids. The DNA for the CDR3 is TGTGCCAGCAGCTCTAGACTAGCGGGGGGCACAGATACGCAGTATTTT. This sequence encodes CASSSRLAGGTDTQYF.

This clonotype came up once. This chain joins TRBV7-2 and TRBJ2-7; D may correspond to TRBD1 or TRBD2 (6 bases each). Trimming took 5 bases from V and 4 from J, leaving 18 bases between them. Germline CDR1 reads SGHTA; CDR2 reads FQGNSA. The CDR3 contains 15 residues. The CDR3 bases are TGTGCCAGCAGCCCCGGGGGCCTCCCCGGGTACGAGCAGTACTTC. It specifies CASSPGGLPGYEQYF.

On this clonotype itself: One base away lies a much larger clone, so this may be a sequencing read error. The chain couples TRBV20-1 to TRBJ1-1; unclear D gene. The germline V gene has CDR1 DFQATT and CDR2 SNEGSKA (reference sequence). V lost 8 bases, J lost 10 bases, and 20 bases lay in between. The CDR3 extends over 12 amino acids. Here the CDR3 DNA reads TGCAGTACAACCAACGACAAACTTAGAGCTTTCTTT. Translation: CSTTNDKLRAFF.

J is TRBJ2-3 and V is TRBV29-1; the D is unclear. V shed 7 bases and J shed 2 bases, with 13 bases lying between them. Germline V gene data show CDR1 as SQVTM and CDR2 as ANQGSEA. CDR3 length: 13 amino acids. The CDR3 DNA follows: TGCAGCGCCGATCACCAAACCACAGATACGCAGTATTTT. It is translated as CSADHQTTDTQYF.

The CDR3 region is CASSLAAGNQPQHF. CDR3 DNA sequence: TGTGCCAGCAGCTTGGCGGCAGGTAATCAGCCCCAGCATTTT. The chain joins TRBV5-6 to TRBJ1-5; D gene uncertain. This CDR3 is 14 amino acids long. V gave up 0 bases and J gave up 4 bases, with 8 bases separating them. Per the germline V gene, CDR1 is SGHDT and CDR2 is YYEEEE. Full variable domain (rest looked up from reference TRBV5-6 and TRBJ1-5): DAGVTQSPTHLIKTRGQQVTLRCSPKSGHDTVSWYQQALGQGPQFIFQYYEEEERQRGNFPDRFSGHQFPNYSSELNVNALLLGDSALYLCASSLAAGNQPQHFGDGTRLSIL.

At least ten counts were recorded for this clonotype. In DNA, the CDR3 is TGCGCCAGCAGCTTGGGTGACAGGGGACATGGCTACACCTTC. As protein: CASSLGDRGHGYTF. V is TRBV5-1 and J is TRBJ1-2, with 8 bases lining up with TRBD1. With 0 bases clipped from V and 6 bases from J, the junction kept 4 bases outside the gene matches. The CDR3 contains 14 residues. Germline CDR1 and CDR2: SGHRS and YFSETQ.

The chain recombines TRBV20-1 with TRBJ2-1; no clear D gene. V was clipped by 1 base and J by 4 bases, with 8 bases between them. Germline lookup yields CDR1 DFQATT and CDR2 SNEGSKA (reference sequence). The CDR3 contains 13 residues. The CDR3 loop reads CSARVGTYNEQFF. The CDR3 DNA is TGCAGTGCTAGAGTCGGCACTTACAATGAGCAGTTCTTC.

The chain carries TRBV7-2 and TRBJ2-2, with D possibly matching TRBD1 (5 bases). Germline CDR1 reads SGHTA; CDR2 reads FQGNSA. Trimming shortened V by 0 bases and J by 2 bases, and 10 bases separated the two germline ends. The CDR3 runs 16 residues. The CDR3, as DNA: TGTGCCAGCAGCTTAGCGGGGCACCTCAACACCGGGGAGCTGTTTTTT. This sequence encodes CASSLAGHLNTGELFF.

V is TRBV3-1 and J is TRBJ2-5; 9 nucleotides line up with TRBD2. There are 19 residues in the CDR3. V dropped 1 base and J dropped 5; count of bases not matched to a gene: 17. Germline lookup yields CDR1 LGHDT and CDR2 YNNKEL (reference sequence). The CDR3 bases are TGTGCCAGCAGCCAAGGGGCTAGCGGGGCGTTTAGCCGAAGGGAGACCCAGTACTTC. Its protein product is CASSQGASGAFSRRETQYF.

The chain recombines TRBV24-1 with TRBJ2-2; TRBD1 aligns across 10 bases. The CDR3 consists of 20 residues. The germline gives CDR1 KGHDR, CDR2 SFDVKD. The J segment lost 4 bases and the V segment lost 0 bases, leaving 13 bases of the junction unmatched. CDR3 sequence: CATSDLVKGQGPRTTGELFF. Here the CDR3 DNA reads TGTGCCACCAGTGATTTGGTCAAGGGACAGGGGCCGCGGACCACCGGGGAGCTGTTTTTT.

This clonotype was detected only a few times. The V gene is TRBV20-1, the J gene TRBJ2-7, with 9 bases that match TRBD1. This CDR3 is built from 15 residues. Looked up from germline, CDR1 is DFQATT and CDR2 is SNEGSKA (reference sequence). With 1 base clipped from V and 5 bases from J, the junction kept 9 bases outside the gene matches. CDR3 amino acids: CSARGDRGSIHEQYF. The CDR3, as DNA: TGCAGTGCTAGAGGAGACAGGGGGTCTATCCACGAGCAGTACTTC.

The chain recombines TRBV4-2 with TRBJ2-7; no definite D call. Trimming removed 0 bases at V and 4 bases at J, with 10 bases between. The CDR3 has 14 residues. Germline V gives CDR1 LGHNA, CDR2 YNFKEQ. CDR3: CASSQESAQYEQYF. CDR3 DNA: TGTGCCAGCAGCCAAGAGTCCGCCCAGTACGAGCAGTACTTC.

This clonotype was counted ten times or more. This sequence joins TRBV3-1 and TRBJ1-5; maybe TRBD1 (5 bases). Germline V gene lookup returns CDR1 LGHDT and CDR2 YNNKEL (reference sequence). This CDR3 spans 15 amino acids. The V end was cut by 5 bases, the J end by 1 base, with 12 bases between. The CDR3 bases are TGTGCCAGCAGCTCGGATGACAGAAGCAATCAGCCCCAGCATTTT. Protein: CASSSDDRSNQPQHF.

The V call is TRBV5-1, the J call TRBJ1-2; 7 positions match TRBD1. Per the germline V gene, CDR1 is SGHRS and CDR2 is YFSETQ. The ends lost 1 base at V and 6 bases at J; junction bases unmatched: 6. The length of the CDR3 is 14 residues. CDR3 amino acids: CASSLSAGGNGYTF. CDR3 coding DNA: TGCGCCAGCAGCTTGTCGGCAGGGGGAAATGGCTACACCTTC. Combining the CDR3 with reference TRBV5-1 and TRBJ1-2 gives the whole variable domain KAGVTQTPRYLIKTRGQQVTLSCSPISGHRSVSWYQQTPGQGLQFLFEYFSETQRNKGNFPGRFSGRQFSNSRSEMNVSTLELGDSALYLCASSLSAGGNGYTFGSGTRLTVV.